The 13 T cell receptor beta chains below come from one sample, sequenced in a study of blood T cell repertoires in COVID-19. The protocol was immunoSEQ multiplex PCR, while the TCRdb copy is restricted to in-frame clones and leaves out a portion. The repertoire includes 200,000 to 250,000 clones, 70% to 85% of them detected once, and approximately 1.3% sits in the top ten. The sequencing sample was made of PBMCs or T cells enriched from blood (not recorded which). Receptor source: a woman in her forties with acute COVID-19.

The rearrangement uses TRBV7-9 and TRBJ1-2; 9 nucleotides match TRBD1. Germline V gene sequence: CDR1 SEHNR, CDR2 FQNEAQ (reference sequence). CDR3 length: 14 amino acids. Germline trimming cut 10 bases from V and 7 bases from J; bases unmatched to any gene: 13. CDR3 DNA sequence: TGTGCCACCGATGGCGGGGACAGGGTTATTGGCTACACCTTC. Its protein is CATDGGDRVIGYTF.

This chain's CDR3 is CASSGEAGPSTDTQYF. Written as DNA, the CDR3 is TGTGCCAGCAGTGGGGAGGCAGGCCCTAGCACAGATACGCAGTATTTT. V usage is TRBV2 and J usage is TRBJ2-3, with TRBD2 as a possible D gene (6 bases). Trimming pared 4 bases from V and 0 bases from J, leaving 14 bases between. Germline CDR1 is SNHLY and CDR2 is FYNNEI. The length of the CDR3 is 16 residues.

The chain links TRBV2 to TRBJ2-4, with no clear D. The CDR3 covers 13 residues. The V gene's germline CDR1 is SNHLY and CDR2 FYNNEI. The V and J ends lost 8 bases and 0 bases respectively, with 8 bases between them. This CDR3 is CASLPLAKNIQYF. DNA of the CDR3: TGTGCCAGCCTCCCCTTAGCCAAAAACATTCAGTACTTC.

This chain links TRBV27 with TRBJ1-1; 7 nucleotides agree with TRBD1. Germline V CDR1 and CDR2: MNHEY, SMNVEV (reference sequence). Trimming cost V 0 bases and J 1 base; bases outside gene matches: 2. The CDR3 spans 15 residues. As DNA, the CDR3 is TGTGCCAGCAGTTTATCAGGGGGCTGGAACACTGAAGCTTTCTTT. It encodes CASSLSGGWNTEAFF.

The J gene is TRBJ1-2, the V gene TRBV28; TRBD1 matches 8 bases. Germline V gene data show CDR1 as MDHEN and CDR2 as SYDVKM. CDR3 size: 16 residues. V dropped 5 bases and J dropped 1; count of bases not matched to a gene: 9. The CDR3 here is CASSPGQGGINYGYTF. In DNA, the CDR3 is TGTGCCAGCAGTCCTGGACAGGGCGGGATTAACTATGGCTACACCTTC.

V and J are TRBV14 and TRBJ1-1; D is perhaps TRBD1 (6 bases). This CDR3 spans 15 amino acids. V lost 7 bases and J lost 3, with 18 bases in between. Per the germline V gene, CDR1 is SGHDN and CDR2 is FVKESK. The CDR3 coding sequence is TGTGCCAGCAAACCGTTACAGGGTCGGTACACTGAAGCTTTCTTT. Translation: CASKPLQGRYTEAFF.

This chain uses TRBV10-2 with TRBJ2-7; the match to TRBD1 covers 10 bases. V was clipped by 6 bases and J by 3 bases; unmatched bases: 11. CDR1 is WSHSY, CDR2 SAAADI, per germline. This CDR3 region has 16 residues. The CDR3 protein is CASSSYDRGHYYEQYF. DNA of the CDR3: TGCGCCAGCAGCTCATACGACAGGGGGCATTACTACGAGCAGTACTTC.

The rearrangement uses TRBV11-2 and TRBJ2-1, with 7 bases aligning to TRBD2. The CDR3 covers 15 residues. V lost 4 bases, J lost 5 bases, and 8 bases stayed unmatched. CDR1 and CDR2 from the germline V gene are SGHAT and FQNNGV. CDR3 sequence (DNA): TGTGCCAGCAGCTCCGACCGGGACTATAACAATGAGCAGTTCTTC. Amino acids: CASSSDRDYNNEQFF.

The chain is built from TRBV5-8 and TRBJ1-5; D perhaps matches TRBD1 (6 bases). Germline CDR1 SGHTS, CDR2 YDEGEE. This CDR3 contains 16 residues. V dropped 4 bases and J dropped 2 bases, with 16 bases sitting between them. The chain's CDR3 is CASSGVQGRRNQPQHF. The CDR3 DNA follows: TGTGCCAGCAGCGGAGTACAGGGACGACGCAATCAGCCCCAGCATTTT.

As to this clone: This may come from a read error, since a much larger clone is one base off. The chain couples TRBV5-5 to TRBJ1-2; 7 bases agree with TRBD1. This CDR3 is 15 amino acids long. Germline CDR1 SGHKS, CDR2 YYEKEE (reference sequence). V trimming: 4 bases; J trimming: 0 bases; junction bases outside the gene matches: 6. CDR3 in amino acids: CASSRDSQANYGYTF. The CDR3, as DNA: TGTGCCAGCAGCCGGGACAGCCAAGCTAACTATGGCTACACCTTC.

J is TRBJ1-2 and V is TRBV2; the D gene is possibly TRBD1 (5 bases). This CDR3 has 13 amino acids. V lost 8 bases and J 0 bases, leaving 10 bases between the germline ends. Per the germline V gene, CDR1 is SNHLY and CDR2 is FYNNEI. The CDR3: CASPPGTNYGYTF. The DNA for the CDR3 is TGTGCCAGCCCGCCAGGGACTAACTATGGCTACACCTTC.

This chain connects TRBV11-3 to TRBJ2-3, with 7 bases aligning to TRBD1. CDR1 SGHNT and CDR2 YENEEA come from the germline V gene. The CDR3 runs to 14 residues. V lost 5 bases and J lost 6; bases outside the gene matches: 8. The CDR3 spells CASSLGQEHDTQYF. CDR3 sequence (DNA): TGTGCCAGCAGCCTTGGACAGGAGCATGATACGCAGTATTTT.

V usage is TRBV30 and J usage is TRBJ2-7, with 10 nucleotides matching TRBD1. V gave up 3 bases and J gave up 0 bases; unmatched junction bases: 2. The CDR3 runs 14 residues. Germline V gene sequence: CDR1 GTSNPN, CDR2 SVGIG (reference sequence). CDR3 loop: CAWRGQGISYEQYF. As DNA, the CDR3 is TGTGCCTGGAGGGGACAGGGGATCTCCTACGAGCAGTACTTC.